This T cell receptor (beta chain) was sequenced in a study of T cell responses to AZD1222 COVID-19 vaccine. General observations from the study: Spike-specific TCR repertoires showed rising breadth and depth after two AZD1222 doses. Across the whole spike, CD4 TCRs peaked at regions 160-218 and 743-854. Reportedly, nearly half of unique spike TCRs recognized epitopes outside B.1.351/B.1.1.7 mutations.

As for this clone: Its antigen is currently unknown.

Clones were read by immunoSEQ multiplex PCR, and TCRdb kept only the in-frame ones, dropping some. The sample holds some 94,000 clones, around nine tenths seen once. The clonotype comes from an adult in good health. This material consisted of peripheral blood, taken on day 0 of AZD1222 vaccination.

The CDR3 reads CASSQHSAVDTGELFF. The CDR3 DNA reads as TGCGCCAGCAGCCAGCACTCGGCAGTCGACACCGGGGAGCTGTTTTTT. The V call is TRBV4-3, the J call TRBJ2-2; no definite D call. This CDR3 has 16 amino acids. Trimming took 3 bases from V and 3 from J, leaving 14 bases between them. The V gene's germline CDR1 is LGHNA and CDR2 YSLEER.